This paragraph reports one T cell receptor beta chain. Its antigen is still unknown. This specimen belongs to a study of cytomegalovirus exposure and HLA in healthy donors. Findings and caveats of the study: Roughly uniform depth of sequencing across donors was assumed in presence/absence analyses. Follow-up analysis later connected one missense variant in DCLRE1C with trimming of TCR beta V- and J-genes. Differences between HLA loci emerged in a later analysis of TCR association rates, with DRB1 most and HLA-C fewest.

This PCR relied on a set of 60 Vbeta primers and 13 Jbeta primers. Original methodology: Unique TCR beta chains totaled approximately 83 million in a later count, with some 10 million of them shared. Data came from immunoSEQ multiplex PCR; TCRdb stores just in-frame clones and leaves some out. V, J and clone size are taken as reported in that table, and D and trimming were inferred from the DNA itself. Its clone listing holds about 70,000 clones. This CDR3 comprises 15 residues. Between the trimmed V and J ends, which lost 7 bases and 4 bases, there was a span of 20 bases. The germline V gene has CDR1 SNHLY and CDR2 FYNNEI.

The sequence was obtained from a female donor in good health and CMV-seropositive. The sequenced material came from PBMCs. The chain recombines TRBV2 with TRBJ2-7; TRBD1 might be the D (6 bases). CDR3 loop: CASIPRGHGNYEQYF. The CDR3 DNA follows: TGTGCCAGCATTCCCCGGGGACATGGCAATTACGAGCAGTACTTC.